Given below is one T cell receptor (beta chain) in context. No antigen is known for it. The data originate from a study of T cells expressing NK-cell markers. Study in general: The TCR beta repertoires were obtained from sorted CD3+CD56+NKG2C+, CD3+CD56+NKG2C- and CD3+CD56-NKG2C+ T cells. There were seven HCMV-seropositive donors and one seronegative donor among the eight sequenced. Study-wide points: These clonotypes additionally ranked first within the CD3+CD56-NKG2C+ fraction of a few donors. NKG2C+ dominant clonotype frequencies in roughly six donors were roughly 1.0-7.5% of CD8+ T cells.

This CDR3 spans 16 amino acids. No DNA is given; TCRdb re-called the 5' RACE reads and lists each CDR3 protein once. The sample has about 400,000 distinct CDR3 sequences. V is TRBV12-3 or TRBV12-4 and J is TRBJ2-1. The sequencing input was blood T cells: a sorted CD56 or NKG2C T cell subset, CD4+ or CD8+ T cells, or bulk PBMC T cells (not recorded which). The TCR sequence derives from a woman aged 45-65 years in good health. The CDR3 spells CASSLFSLGSYNEQFF.